The clone carrying this T cell receptor delta chain was detected many times. This sample stems from a study of gamma-delta chains in newborns, infants, children. Background on the study: Microbial exposure reportedly drives polyclonal innate γδ T cell expansion after birth.

TCRdb fed the reads to CATT. The profile shows 6,000 or so delta-chain clones, roughly 14% of them singletons. The CDR3 is 20 residues long. Trimming took 3 bases from V and 1 from J; bases not matched to a gene: 18. Germline values: CDR1 GEAIGNYY, CDR2 EKD. This chain joins TRDV2 and TRDJ1, with 11 bases fitting TRDD3. The sequencing used blood, collected at baseline. The TCR was taken from a child who was a newborn, infant or young child, either healthy, febrile or measles-vaccinated (not recorded which). The CDR3 DNA follows: TGTGCCTGTGACGCTATTCGAGGTGGGGGATACGGAGGATCCACCGATAAACTCATCTTT. It is translated as CACDAIRGGGYGGSTDKLIF.